The next 26 T cell receptor beta chains were all read from a single sample in a study of T cell responses to AZD1222 COVID-19 vaccine. Sequenced by immunoSEQ multiplex PCR; TCRdb stores in-frame clones only, minus some. The sample lists about 94,000 clones, around 89% seen once, with 12% in the top ten. Sequences were derived from peripheral blood, sampled 28 days after the second AZD1222 dose. Receptors originate from an adult who received the AZD1222 COVID-19 vaccine.

V usage is TRBV9 and J usage is TRBJ1-6; no reliable D call. The V and J ends lost 3 bases and 9 bases respectively, with 19 bases between them. CDR1 and CDR2 (germline): SGDLS, YYNGEE. This CDR3 region has 16 residues. CDR3 in DNA: TGTGCCAGCAGCGACCACGCCCTCGGCCGGAGTTCACCCCTCCACTTT. Protein sequence: CASSDHALGRSSPLHF.

CDR3 region: CASSEALSSYEQYF. CDR3 in DNA: TGTGCCAGCAGCGAGGCTCTTAGCTCCTACGAGCAGTACTTC. The chain joins TRBV9 to TRBJ2-7; no reliable D call. The ends were cut back, 3 bases at V and 0 bases at J, with 10 bases in the middle. This CDR3 is 14 amino acids long. Looked up from germline, CDR1 is SGDLS and CDR2 is YYNGEE.

The chain joins TRBV14 to TRBJ1-4; no clear D gene. V lost 4 bases and J 4 bases, leaving 16 bases between the germline ends. The CDR3 runs 16 residues. Germline V gene data show CDR1 as SGHDN and CDR2 as FVKESK. The chain's CDR3 is CASSPRGPAFNEKLFF. CDR3 sequence (DNA): TGTGCCAGCAGCCCCCGGGGTCCAGCCTTTAATGAAAAACTGTTTTTT.

The rearrangement links TRBV2 to TRBJ2-7; 11 positions match TRBD1. Looked up from germline, CDR1 is SNHLY and CDR2 is FYNNEI. Trimming at V came to 10 bases and at J to 4 bases, leaving 6 bases not matched to a gene. This CDR3 is built from 13 residues. The CDR3 loop is CANRDRGNYEQYF. The DNA for the CDR3 is TGTGCCAACCGGGACAGGGGGAATTACGAGCAGTACTTC.

By share, this clone ranks as medium-sized (0.01 to 0.1%). The chain links TRBV9 to TRBJ2-3; 12 bases are a match to TRBD2. The CDR3 is made up of 17 amino acids. From germline, CDR1 is SGDLS and CDR2 YYNGEE. Unmatched junction bases numbered 7, after V lost 2 bases and J lost 3 bases. The CDR3 reads CASSVRTSGIATDTQYF. CDR3 DNA: TGTGCCAGCAGCGTTAGGACTAGCGGGATAGCAACAGATACGCAGTATTTT.

In this sample, this clone turned up once. This chain connects TRBV7-2 to TRBJ1-5; no clear D. Germline V gene data show CDR1 as SGHTA and CDR2 as FQGNSA. V shed 4 bases and J shed 4 bases, with 8 bases lying between them. The CDR3 is 13 residues long. The CDR3 DNA sequence: TGTGCCAGCAGCTCACCGGGTAATCAGCCCCAGCATTTT. This encodes CASSSPGNQPQHF.

V is TRBV30 and J is TRBJ2-2; D possibly corresponds to TRBD2 (6 bases). From germline, CDR1 is GTSNPN and CDR2 SVGIG (reference sequence). The CDR3 covers 14 residues. V lost 1 base to trimming and J lost 0 bases, with 6 bases between them. CDR3 sequence (DNA): TGTGCCTGGAGTGGGGGGGCGAACACCGGGGAGCTGTTTTTT. It translates to CAWSGGANTGELFF.

The gene calls are TRBV7-6 and TRBJ2-7; D remains ambiguous. The CDR3 is 15 amino acids. From germline, CDR1 is SGHVS and CDR2 FNYEAQ. V was cut by 4 bases and J by 0 bases, with 13 bases left in between. The CDR3 here is CASSSRARSSYEQYF. Here the CDR3 DNA reads TGTGCCAGCAGCTCTAGGGCCCGGAGCTCCTACGAGCAGTACTTC.

The gene calls are TRBV5-4 and TRBJ1-1; perhaps TRBD1 as D (6 bases). The V end was cut by 4 bases, the J end by 5 bases, with 15 bases between. The germline gives CDR1 SGHNT, CDR2 YYREEE (reference sequence). This CDR3 contains 14 residues. As DNA, the CDR3 is TGTGCCAGCAGCATAGACAGGAAACAAACTGAAGCTTTCTTT. Amino acid sequence: CASSIDRKQTEAFF.

In its sample, this clone was seen once. Additional DNA sequences in this sample encode the identical CDR3. The CDR3 sequence: CAISPGQGNSPLHF. The CDR3 nucleotides are TGTGCCATCAGCCCGGGACAAGGTAATTCACCCCTCCACTTT. The chain has TRBV10-3 and TRBJ1-6, with a weak D call TRBD1 (6 bases). The V gene's germline CDR1 is ENHRY and CDR2 SYGVKD. The CDR3 consists of 14 residues. The ends were cut back, 6 bases at V and 6 bases at J, with 12 bases in the middle.

V gene TRBV6-4 combines with J gene TRBJ1-1; 7 positions match TRBD1. The germline V gene has CDR1 MRHNA and CDR2 SNTAGT. CDR3 length: 14 amino acids. With V trimmed by 3 bases and J by 4 bases, 5 bases remained unmatched. CDR3 region: CASSEQGSGTEAFF. The CDR3, as DNA: TGTGCCAGCAGTGAACAGGGGTCGGGCACTGAAGCTTTCTTT.

The chain has TRBV2 and TRBJ2-1; D gene unclear. The length of the CDR3 is 13 residues. Trimming stripped 4 bases from V and 0 bases from J, with 4 bases between. Germline loops: CDR1 SNHLY, CDR2 FYNNEI. The CDR3 here is CASSATSYNEQFF. CDR3 sequence (DNA): TGTGCCAGCAGTGCGACCTCCTACAATGAGCAGTTCTTC.

V gene TRBV7-2 combines with J gene TRBJ1-4, with D possibly matching TRBD1 (5 bases). Germline V gene sequence: CDR1 SGHTA, CDR2 FQGNSA. This CDR3 comprises 16 residues. V was clipped by 1 base and J by 0 bases, with 9 bases between them. CDR3 in amino acids: CASSLGRGPTNEKLFF. CDR3 bases: TGTGCCAGCAGCTTAGGACGGGGACCAACTAATGAAAAACTGTTTTTT.

V usage is TRBV27 and J usage is TRBJ1-5; D call uncertain. Per germline, CDR1 MNHEY and CDR2 SMNVEV (reference sequence). The CDR3 covers 16 residues. V shed 1 base and J shed 0 bases, with 10 bases lying between them. The CDR3 is CASSLLADLSNQPQHF. The DNA for the CDR3 is TGTGCCAGCAGTTTATTGGCAGACCTTAGCAATCAGCCCCAGCATTTT.

The genes are TRBV7-9 and TRBJ1-2; D is unresolved. Trimming pared 1 base from V and 1 base from J, leaving 1 base between. The CDR3 is made up of 12 amino acids. CDR1 SEHNR and CDR2 FQNEAQ come from the germline V gene (reference sequence). CDR3 coding DNA: TGTGCCAGCAGCTTAGTTAACTATGGCTACACCTTC. It yields the protein CASSLVNYGYTF. The complete variable domain, with remaining parts taken from reference TRBV7-9 and TRBJ1-2, reads DTGVSQNPRHKITKRGQNVTFRCDPISEHNRLYWYRQTLGQGPEFLTYFQNEAQLEKSRLLSDRFSAERPKGSFSTLEIQRTEQGDSAMYLCASSLVNYGYTFGSGTRLTVV.

This rearrangement joins TRBV5-8 to TRBJ2-2; D ambiguous. Germline V CDR1 and CDR2: SGHTS, YDEGEE. The CDR3 has 14 residues. V dropped 2 bases and J dropped 1 base, with 6 bases sitting between them. In DNA form, the CDR3 reads TGTGCCAGCAGCTTTCAGCTGAACACCGGGGAGCTGTTTTTT. Translated: CASSFQLNTGELFF.

This sequence joins TRBV18 and TRBJ1-5; no reliable D call. The CDR3 loop spans 13 amino acids. Trimming removed 2 bases at V and 3 bases at J, with 5 bases between. Germline values: CDR1 KGHSH, CDR2 LQKENI. The CDR3 DNA reads as TGTGCCAGCTCACCATCGGACAATCAGCCCCAGCATTTT. It specifies CASSPSDNQPQHF.

The CDR3 DNA is TGTGCCACCAGCTCTAAGGCCAGGAAGGGCGAGCAGTACTTC. Encoded protein: CATSSKARKGEQYF. V is TRBV15 and J is TRBJ2-7; unclear D gene. The V end lost 5 bases, the J end lost 6 bases, and 17 bases lay between the germline ends. The CDR3 is 14 amino acids. The germline CDR1 and CDR2 sequences are LNHNV and YYDKDF (reference sequence). The complete variable domain, with remaining parts taken from reference TRBV15 and TRBJ2-7, reads DAMVIQNPRYQVTQFGKPVTLSCSQTLNHNVMYWYQQKSSQAPKLLFHYYDKDFNNEADTPDNFQSRRPNTSFCFLDIRSPGLGDTAMYLCATSSKARKGEQYFGPGTRLTVT.

The chain recombines TRBV10-3 with TRBJ1-5; D perhaps matches TRBD1 (5 bases). Trimming stripped 6 bases from V and 1 base from J, with 22 bases between. The length of the CDR3 is 18 residues. From germline, CDR1 is ENHRY and CDR2 SYGVKD. CDR3 DNA: TGTGCCATCAGCGAAGCGGGACGGAAGAAAAGCAGCAATCAGCCCCAGCATTTT. Protein: CAISEAGRKKSSNQPQHF.

The chain couples TRBV18 to TRBJ1-2; the D is unclear. The V end was cut by 2 bases, the J end by 2 bases, with 9 bases between. From germline, CDR1 is KGHSH and CDR2 LQKENI. The CDR3 is 14 residues long. CDR3 region: CASSPTQQNYGYTF. CDR3 nucleotides: TGTGCCAGCTCACCAACTCAACAGAACTATGGCTACACCTTC.

CDR3 in DNA: TGTGCCACCGTAGGGAGGAGAAGCACAGATACGCAGTATTTT. Amino acids: CATVGRRSTDTQYF. V usage is TRBV15 and J usage is TRBJ2-3, with D perhaps matching TRBD2 (6 bases). The CDR3 covers 14 residues. Between the trimmed V and J ends, which lost 8 bases and 0 bases, there was a span of 12 bases. Per the germline V gene, CDR1 is LNHNV and CDR2 is YYDKDF (reference sequence). The variable domain in full, with the rest retrieved from reference TRBV15 and TRBJ2-3, is DAMVIQNPRYQVTQFGKPVTLSCSQTLNHNVMYWYQQKSSQAPKLLFHYYDKDFNNEADTPDNFQSRRPNTSFCFLDIRSPGLGDTAMYLCATVGRRSTDTQYFGPGTRLTVL.

The chain recombines TRBV27 with TRBJ1-4, with a weak D call TRBD1 (5 bases). Trimming pared 6 bases from V and 8 bases from J, leaving 13 bases between. The CDR3 extends over 13 amino acids. Germline assignment: CDR1 MNHEY and CDR2 SMNVEV (reference sequence). The CDR3 protein is CASSLQGEEKLFF. The CDR3 region has the DNA TGTGCCAGCAGCCTCCAGGGCGAAGAAAAACTGTTTTTT.

J is TRBJ1-6 and V is TRBV9; D ambiguous. The CDR3 extends over 14 amino acids. Trimming took off 4 bases at V and 8 bases at J, with 13 bases between the two ends. The V gene's germline CDR1 is SGDLS and CDR2 YYNGEE. CDR3 sequence (DNA): TGTGCCAGCAGCTTAGGTCAGAAAGATTCACCCCTCCACTTT. Translating gives CASSLGQKDSPLHF. Variable domain in full (rest from reference TRBV9 and TRBJ1-6): DSGVTQTPKHLITATGQRVTLRCSPRSGDLSVYWYQQSLDQGLQFLIQYYNGEERAKGNILERFSAQQFPDLHSELNLSSLELGDSALYFCASSLGQKDSPLHFGNGTRLTVT.

The chain couples TRBV20-1 to TRBJ2-3; tentative D call: TRBD2 (6 bases). The length of the CDR3 is 13 residues. Germline CDR1 DFQATT, CDR2 SNEGSKA (reference sequence). V gave up 3 bases and J gave up 6 bases, with 13 bases separating them. CDR3 bases: TGCAGTGCTAGTATGGGTGGGGGGGATACGCAGTATTTT. This gives the protein CSASMGGGDTQYF.

The rearrangement joins TRBV2 to TRBJ2-5; 10 positions match TRBD2. The CDR3 has 15 residues. In germline, CDR1 is SNHLY, CDR2 FYNNEI. The V gene end was trimmed by 3 bases and the J gene end by 4 bases; junction bases not matched to a gene: 5. CDR3 protein: CASSERAGGGETQYF. The DNA of the CDR3 is TGTGCCAGCAGTGAGAGAGCGGGAGGGGGAGAGACCCAGTACTTC. The full variable domain, its missing parts supplied by reference TRBV2 and TRBJ2-5, is EPEVTQTPSHQVTQMGQEVILRCVPISNHLYFYWYRQILGQKVEFLVSFYNNEISEKSEIFDDQFSVERPDGSNFTLKIRSTKLEDSAMYFCASSERAGGGETQYFGPGTRLLVL.

A word on this clone: A read error may account for a junction end that differs from germline. The chain employs TRBV15 and TRBJ2-2; TRBD2 might be the D (5 bases). Germline values: CDR1 LNHNV, CDR2 YYDKDF (reference sequence). The CDR3 contains 18 residues. The CDR3 bases are TGTGCCACCAGCTCTCCTGAGGGCCTCCAGACGAAGACCGGGGAGCTGTTTTTT. Its protein product is CATSSPEGLQTKTGELFF.